The 10 T cell receptor beta chains below come from one sample, sequenced in a study of cytomegalovirus exposure and HLA in healthy donors. Primers: 60 Vbeta forward and 13 Jbeta reverse. Sequencing used immunoSEQ multiplex PCR; TCRdb keeps in-frame clones, though not all of them. This sample's table reports 100,000 to 150,000 clones. Sequences were obtained from PBMCs. Every receptor here comes from a woman in her 40s in good health and CMV-seropositive.

This chain uses TRBV7-2 with TRBJ1-5; D call uncertain. Germline CDR1 is SGHTA and CDR2 is FQGNSA. The CDR3 runs 15 residues. V lost 0 bases to trimming and J lost 3 bases, with 9 bases between them. The CDR3 sequence: CASSLASGINQPQHF. CDR3 in DNA: TGTGCCAGCAGCTTAGCCAGCGGGATCAATCAGCCCCAGCATTTT.

V is TRBV5-5 and J is TRBJ2-1; TRBD2 is a possible D gene (5 bases). Trimming took 0 bases from V and 5 from J, leaving 15 bases between them. The V gene's germline CDR1 is SGHKS and CDR2 YYEKEE (reference sequence). The CDR3 runs to 16 residues. In DNA form, the CDR3 reads TGTGCCAGCAGCTTGGTACTGCTAGCCGGCCACAATGAGCAGTTCTTC. Residues: CASSLVLLAGHNEQFF.

The J gene is TRBJ2-2, the V gene TRBV7-3; D is unclear. Deletions cut 3 bases from V and 9 bases from J, with 5 bases between. Germline values: CDR1 SGHTA, CDR2 FQGTGA. This CDR3 is 11 amino acids long. The CDR3 DNA is TGTGCCAGCAGCTTCCCCAGGGAGCTGTTTTTT. Translation gives CASSFPRELFF.

The J gene is TRBJ1-2, the V gene TRBV7-8; 7 positions agree with TRBD1. V was clipped by 4 bases and J by 8 bases; unmatched bases: 16. CDR1 and CDR2 (germline): SGHVS, FQNEAQ. The CDR3 runs to 16 residues. The CDR3 nucleotides are TGTGCCAGCAGCTCTTTGACAGGGAAGGATTCGAGCGGCTACACCTTC. Its translation: CASSSLTGKDSSGYTF.

A note on this clone: The identical CDR3 is also encoded by other nucleotide sequences in the sample. CDR3 protein: CASSDLLGGTQYF. The CDR3 DNA reads TGTGCCAGCAGTGACCTGCTGGGGGGGACCCAGTACTTC. The genes are TRBV6-4 and TRBJ2-5, with D perhaps matching TRBD2 (6 bases). Trimming stripped 2 bases from V and 7 bases from J, with 11 bases between. CDR3 length equals 13 residues. The germline V gene encodes CDR1 MRHNA and CDR2 SNTAGT.

V is TRBV4-3 and J is TRBJ2-5, with TRBD2 matching over 8 bases. The J call may be faulty, since TRBJ2-7 better matches the DNA end. The CDR3 runs 15 residues. Germline V gene sequence: CDR1 LGHNA, CDR2 YSLEER. CDR3: CASSQARTSGYEQYF. The CDR3 DNA reads as TGCGCCAGCAGCCAAGCTCGAACTAGCGGCTACGAGCAGTACTTC.

V and J are TRBV10-2 and TRBJ2-1; 13 nucleotides match TRBD2. CDR1 WSHSY and CDR2 SAAADI come from the germline V gene. There are 14 residues in the CDR3. V lost 9 bases to trimming and J lost 8 bases; unmatched junction nucleotides: 7. CDR3 coding DNA: TGCGCCAGTCGACTAGCGGGAGGATTCGATGAGCAGTTCTTC. It encodes CASRLAGGFDEQFF.

This sequence joins TRBV28 and TRBJ2-7, with 10 bases identical to TRBD1. The CDR3 has 15 residues. Germline V lookup: CDR1 MDHEN, CDR2 SYDVKM. V was pared by 7 bases and J by 4 bases, with 10 bases of the junction left unmatched. The CDR3 loop reads CASNDETGGSYEQYF. In DNA form, the CDR3 reads TGTGCCAGCAACGATGAGACAGGGGGCTCATACGAGCAGTACTTC. Drawing the rest from reference TRBV28 and TRBJ2-7, the complete variable domain is DVKVTQSSRYLVKRTGEKVFLECVQDMDHENMFWYRQDPGLGLRLIYFSYDVKMKEKGDIPEGYSVSREKKERFSLILESASTNQTSMYLCASNDETGGSYEQYFGPGTRLTVT.

The V call is TRBV27, the J call TRBJ2-1; the D gene is possibly TRBD2 (5 bases). Germline CDR1 MNHEY, CDR2 SMNVEV (reference sequence). The germline V and J ends were trimmed by 3 bases and 10 bases, with 10 bases remaining between them. The CDR3 length is 12 residues. DNA for the CDR3: TGTGCCAGCAGTTTCGAGAGAGGGGAGCAGTTCTTC. It encodes CASSFERGEQFF.

As for this clone: At one of its ends the junction is not consistent with the germline gene, which may arise from a read error. V gene TRBV4-1 combines with J gene TRBJ1-2, with TRBD1 matching over 10 bases. The length of the CDR3 is 13 residues. Germline CDR1 is MGHRA and CDR2 is YSYEKL. Here the CDR3 DNA reads TGCGCCAGCAGCCAAGTCGAGACAGGGGGCTCCACCTTC. Its protein is CASSQVETGGSTF.